Below are 17 T cell receptor beta chains sequenced from a single sample in a study of shared clonotypes between healthy human individuals. This table comes from immunoSEQ multiplex PCR, and its TCRdb copy is limited to in-frame clones, with some not included. The profile covers around 940,000 clones, with around 80% appearing a single time and around 1.4% taken by the ten largest. Sample: memory CD4+ T cells sorted from blood. As to subset: CD45RA-negative fraction. Source of these receptors: a young man in good health.

As regards this clone: The same CDR3 is also encoded by other DNA sequences in this sample. V gene TRBV5-1 combines with J gene TRBJ2-3, with 10 nucleotides matching TRBD1. V lost 2 bases and J lost 6; bases outside the gene matches: 3. Germline V gene sequence: CDR1 SGHRS, CDR2 YFSETQ. CDR3 length: 14 residues. CDR3 loop: CASSLGTGADTQYF. The CDR3 DNA reads as TGCGCCAGCAGCTTAGGGACAGGGGCGGATACGCAGTATTTT.

The gene calls are TRBV4-1 and TRBJ1-5; D perhaps matches TRBD1 (5 bases). Trimming left V 1 base short and J 1 base short, with 14 bases between. The CDR3 totals 17 residues. Germline CDR1 MGHRA, CDR2 YSYEKL. The CDR3 DNA reads TGCGCCAGCAGCCAAGGTCCGGGGGGGAGAAGCAATCAGCCCCAGCATTTT. As protein: CASSQGPGGRSNQPQHF.

This clone was found once. The gene calls are TRBV2 and TRBJ2-7; D unclear. The CDR3 extends over 13 amino acids. Germline CDR1 SNHLY, CDR2 FYNNEI. Between the trimmed V and J ends, which lost 6 bases and 2 bases, there was a span of 11 bases. DNA of the CDR3: TGTGCCAGCAGGCAGCCCGGCCCCTACGAGCAGTACTTC. This encodes CASRQPGPYEQYF.

As regards this clone: Other DNA sequences in the sample encode the same CDR3. The chain carries TRBV6-1 and TRBJ1-5, with TRBD1 as a possible D gene (5 bases). V gave up 0 bases and J gave up 4 bases, with 10 bases separating them. CDR3 length: 15 amino acids. Germline V gene sequence: CDR1 MNHNS, CDR2 SASEGT. CDR3 sequence: CASSEASRGNQPQHF. CDR3 sequence (DNA): TGTGCCAGCAGTGAAGCGTCGAGGGGAAATCAGCCCCAGCATTTT.

CDR3 bases: TGCGCCAGCAGCGTGGACGGGGGCTATGGCTACACCTTC. Amino acids: CASSVDGGYGYTF. This sequence joins TRBV5-1 and TRBJ1-2; D possibly corresponds to TRBD1 (5 bases). Between the trimmed V and J ends, which lost 4 bases and 4 bases, there was a span of 11 bases. CDR3 size: 13 residues. Germline-derived CDR1 and CDR2 are SGHRS and YFSETQ.

On this clone: The sample carries other DNA sequences with the same CDR3. The rearrangement uses TRBV19 and TRBJ1-5; 8 nucleotides line up with TRBD1. Germline V CDR1 and CDR2: LNHDA, SQIVND (reference sequence). J lost 4 bases, V lost 5 bases, and 4 bases had no gene match. CDR3 length: 14 amino acids. The CDR3 region is CASSQQGGNQPQHF. The CDR3 DNA reads TGTGCCAGTAGTCAACAGGGGGGGAATCAGCCCCAGCATTTT.

The chain recombines TRBV5-1 with TRBJ2-1; 11 bases map to TRBD2. V shed 6 bases, J shed 6 bases, and the junction held 8 bases outside the gene matches. Looked up from germline, CDR1 is SGHRS and CDR2 is YFSETQ. CDR3 length: 15 amino acids. The CDR3 DNA follows: TGCGCCAGCACTTATAGCGGGAGGGCCAGCAATGAGCAGTTCTTC. This codes for CASTYSGRASNEQFF.

The chain carries TRBV18 and TRBJ2-7; no clear D. CDR3 length equals 14 residues. V lost 2 bases, J lost 7 bases, and 15 bases lay in between. Germline V lookup: CDR1 KGHSH, CDR2 LQKENI. Here the CDR3 DNA reads TGTGCCAGCTCACCAGGCCGGCAGGTAAAGGAGCAGTACTTC. This translates into CASSPGRQVKEQYF.

J is TRBJ1-2 and V is TRBV4-3; a possible D gene is TRBD1 (6 bases). V gave up 5 bases and J gave up 6 bases, with 22 bases separating them. Germline CDR1 reads LGHNA; CDR2 reads YSLEER. CDR3 length: 16 residues. The DNA of the CDR3 is TGCGCCAGCAGCGAACAGGGTTCGGTTGTCTTGGATGGCTACACCTTC. It is translated as CASSEQGSVVLDGYTF.

The chain uses TRBV5-1 and TRBJ2-7; 8 bases align to TRBD1. Germline CDR1 is SGHRS and CDR2 is YFSETQ. V dropped 5 bases and J dropped 2; count of bases not matched to a gene: 9. This CDR3 spans 15 amino acids. Here the CDR3 DNA reads TGCGCCAGCAGTCAAACAGGGGGTGGACCCTACGAGCAGTACTTC. This gives the protein CASSQTGGGPYEQYF.

The chain combines TRBV14 with TRBJ1-2, with D perhaps matching TRBD1 (5 bases). Germline CDR1 SGHDN, CDR2 FVKESK. V was clipped by 1 base and J by 4 bases, with 22 bases between them. The CDR3 covers 18 residues. In DNA, the CDR3 is TGTGCCAGCAGCCAAGGAAGCCCCGCGGGACGGACCTTCTATGGCTACACCTTC. This encodes CASSQGSPAGRTFYGYTF.

The chain has TRBV19 and TRBJ1-1; weak D call: TRBD1 (6 bases). V lost 6 bases and J 1 base, leaving 18 bases between the germline ends. The CDR3 covers 16 residues. CDR1 is LNHDA, CDR2 SQIVND, per germline (reference sequence). CDR3 coding DNA: TGTGCCAGTAGAATCAGGGGAGTAAGAACGAACACTGAAGCTTTCTTT. It translates to CASRIRGVRTNTEAFF.

Concerning this clone itself: One end of the junction fails to match germline, which may point to a read error. Other nucleotide sequences from this sample produce the same CDR3. The chain is built from TRBV6-5 and TRBJ2-7; TRBD1 might be the D (6 bases). CDR1 and CDR2 (germline): MNHEY, SVGAGI. The CDR3 length is 13 residues. The CDR3 DNA sequence: TGTGCCTCCGGAGAAACAGGGCTCTACGAACAGTACTTC. It translates to CASGETGLYEQYF.

This clone has just one count. This rearrangement joins TRBV5-8 to TRBJ2-7, with 10 positions matching TRBD2. J lost 0 bases, V lost 2 bases, and 11 bases had no gene match. The V gene's germline CDR1 is SGHTS and CDR2 YDEGEE. The CDR3 loop spans 18 amino acids. The CDR3, as DNA: TGTGCCAGCAGCTTAACAAAGGGCGGGACTAGCGTCTCCTACGAGCAGTACTTC. Encoded protein: CASSLTKGGTSVSYEQYF.

V usage is TRBV28 and J usage is TRBJ1-2, with a weak D call TRBD1 (6 bases). The length of the CDR3 is 15 residues. CDR1 and CDR2 (germline): MDHEN, SYDVKM. V was clipped by 3 bases and J by 8 bases, with 19 bases between them. This chain's CDR3 is CASSFSTGFLDGYTF. As DNA, the CDR3 is TGTGCCAGCAGTTTCTCGACAGGATTTCTCGACGGCTACACCTTC.

The chain employs TRBV7-9 and TRBJ2-7; D remains unclear. This CDR3 comprises 14 residues. V lost 2 bases and J 1 base, leaving 9 bases between the germline ends. Germline CDR1 is SEHNR and CDR2 is FQNEAQ (reference sequence). This chain's CDR3 is CASSLSRTSYEQYF. CDR3 sequence (DNA): TGTGCCAGCAGCTTATCTAGAACATCCTACGAGCAGTACTTC.

As DNA, the CDR3 is TGTGCCAGCAGTCCCGAGGGCGTTCCGGGTAGCAATCAGCCCCAGCATTTT. This gives the protein CASSPEGVPGSNQPQHF. The chain is built from TRBV28 and TRBJ1-5; D is unclear. CDR3 size: 17 residues. V shed 5 bases and J shed 0 bases, with 17 bases lying between them. CDR1 MDHEN and CDR2 SYDVKM come from the germline V gene.